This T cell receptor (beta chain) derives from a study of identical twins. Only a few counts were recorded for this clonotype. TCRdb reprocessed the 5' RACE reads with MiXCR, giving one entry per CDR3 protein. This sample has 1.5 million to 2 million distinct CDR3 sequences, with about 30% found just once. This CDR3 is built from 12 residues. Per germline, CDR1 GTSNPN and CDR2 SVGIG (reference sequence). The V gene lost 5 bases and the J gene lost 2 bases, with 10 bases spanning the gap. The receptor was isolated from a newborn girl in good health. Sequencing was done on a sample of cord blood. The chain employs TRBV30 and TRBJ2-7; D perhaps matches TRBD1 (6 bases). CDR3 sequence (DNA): TGTGCCTGGGAGGACAGTGCCTACGAGCAGTACTTC. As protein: CAWEDSAYEQYF.